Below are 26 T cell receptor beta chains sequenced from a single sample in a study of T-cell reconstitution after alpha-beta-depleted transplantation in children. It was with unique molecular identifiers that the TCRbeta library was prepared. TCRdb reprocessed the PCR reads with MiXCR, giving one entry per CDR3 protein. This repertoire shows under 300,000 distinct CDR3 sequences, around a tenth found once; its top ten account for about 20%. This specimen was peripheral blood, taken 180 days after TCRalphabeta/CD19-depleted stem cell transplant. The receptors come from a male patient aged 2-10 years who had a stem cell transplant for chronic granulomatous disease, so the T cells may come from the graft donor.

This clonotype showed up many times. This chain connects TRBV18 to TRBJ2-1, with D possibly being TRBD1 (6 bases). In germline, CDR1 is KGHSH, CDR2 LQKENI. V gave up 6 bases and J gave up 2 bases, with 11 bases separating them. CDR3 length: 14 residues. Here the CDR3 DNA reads TGTGCCAGCTCCGGACAGTTAGCCTACAATGAGCAGTTCTTC. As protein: CASSGQLAYNEQFF.

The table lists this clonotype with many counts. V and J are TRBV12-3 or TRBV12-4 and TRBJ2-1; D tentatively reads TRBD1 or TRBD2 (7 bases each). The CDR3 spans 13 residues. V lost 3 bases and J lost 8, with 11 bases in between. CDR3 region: CASSFRGGHEQFF. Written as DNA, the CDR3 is TGTGCCAGCAGTTTCAGGGGGGGGCATGAGCAGTTCTTC.

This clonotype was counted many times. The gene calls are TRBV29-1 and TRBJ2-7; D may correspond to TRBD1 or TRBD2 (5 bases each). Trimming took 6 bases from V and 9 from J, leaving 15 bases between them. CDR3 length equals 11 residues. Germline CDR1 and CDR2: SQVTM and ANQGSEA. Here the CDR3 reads CSVHSGGWQYF. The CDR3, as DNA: TGCAGCGTCCACTCTGGGGGTTGGCAGTACTTC.

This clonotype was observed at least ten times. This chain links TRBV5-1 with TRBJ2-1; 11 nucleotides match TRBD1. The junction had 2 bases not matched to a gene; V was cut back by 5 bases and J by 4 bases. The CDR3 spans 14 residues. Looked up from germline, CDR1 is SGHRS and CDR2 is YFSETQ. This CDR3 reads CASRGTGGYNEQFF. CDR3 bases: TGCGCCAGCAGAGGGACAGGGGGGTACAATGAGCAGTTCTTC.

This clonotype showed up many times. The CDR3 spells CASSRTGAPGTQYF. The CDR3 DNA sequence: TGTGCCAGCAGTCGGACAGGGGCCCCCGGGACCCAGTACTTC. The J gene is TRBJ2-5, the V gene TRBV7-6, with TRBD1 matching 9 bases. CDR1 SGHVS and CDR2 FNYEAQ come from the germline V gene. Germline trimming cut 6 bases from V and 7 bases from J; bases unmatched to any gene: 9. The CDR3 covers 14 residues.

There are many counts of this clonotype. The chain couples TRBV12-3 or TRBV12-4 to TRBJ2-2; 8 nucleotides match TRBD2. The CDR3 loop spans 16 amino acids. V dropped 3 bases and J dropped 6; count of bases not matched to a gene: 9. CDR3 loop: CASSLWAGGRSGELFF. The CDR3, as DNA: TGTGCCAGCAGTTTGTGGGCGGGGGGCCGTTCCGGGGAGCTGTTTTTT.

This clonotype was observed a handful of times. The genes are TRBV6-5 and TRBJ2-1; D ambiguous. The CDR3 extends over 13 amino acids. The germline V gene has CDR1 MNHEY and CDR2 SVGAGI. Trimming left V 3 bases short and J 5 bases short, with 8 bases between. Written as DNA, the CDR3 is TGTGCCAGCAGTTATATGAGCGACAATGAGCAGTTCTTC. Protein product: CASSYMSDNEQFF.

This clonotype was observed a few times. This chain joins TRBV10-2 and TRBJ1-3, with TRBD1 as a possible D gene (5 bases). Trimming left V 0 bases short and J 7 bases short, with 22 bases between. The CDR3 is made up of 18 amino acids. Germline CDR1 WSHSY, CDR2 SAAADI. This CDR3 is CASSESKATGDYFNTIYF. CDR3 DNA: TGCGCCAGCAGTGAGTCGAAGGCAACGGGGGATTACTTCAACACCATATATTTT.

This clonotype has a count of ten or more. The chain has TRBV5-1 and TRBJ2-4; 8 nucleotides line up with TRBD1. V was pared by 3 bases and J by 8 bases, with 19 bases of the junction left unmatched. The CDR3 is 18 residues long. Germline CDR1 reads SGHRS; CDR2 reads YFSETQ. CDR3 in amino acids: CASSWRTGYGGQKDIQYF. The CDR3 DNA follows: TGCGCCAGCAGCTGGAGGACAGGGTATGGCGGCCAAAAAGACATTCAGTACTTC.

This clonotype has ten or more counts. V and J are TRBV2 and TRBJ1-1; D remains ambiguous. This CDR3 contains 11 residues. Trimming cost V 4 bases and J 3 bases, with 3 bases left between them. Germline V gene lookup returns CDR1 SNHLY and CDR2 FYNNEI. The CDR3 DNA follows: TGTGCCAGCAGTGGGGACACTGAAGCTTTCTTT. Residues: CASSGDTEAFF. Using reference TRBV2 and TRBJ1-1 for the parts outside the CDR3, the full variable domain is EPEVTQTPSHQVTQMGQEVILRCVPISNHLYFYWYRQILGQKVEFLVSFYNNEISEKSEIFDDQFSVERPDGSNFTLKIRSTKLEDSAMYFCASSGDTEAFFGQGTRLTVV.

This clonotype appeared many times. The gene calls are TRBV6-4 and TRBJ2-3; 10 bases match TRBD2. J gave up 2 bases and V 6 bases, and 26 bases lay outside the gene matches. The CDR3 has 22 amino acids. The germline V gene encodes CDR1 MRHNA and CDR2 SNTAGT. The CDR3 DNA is TGTGCCAGCAGGACCCGGACAGCCGTAACTAGCGGGACCCCCGCCCTCACAGATACGCAGTATTTT. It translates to CASRTRTAVTSGTPALTDTQYF.

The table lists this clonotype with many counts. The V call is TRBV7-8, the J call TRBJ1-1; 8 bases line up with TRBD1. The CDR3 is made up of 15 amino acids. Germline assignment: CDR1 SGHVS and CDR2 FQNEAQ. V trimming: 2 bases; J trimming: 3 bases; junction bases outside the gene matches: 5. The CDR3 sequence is CASSLQGARDTEAFF. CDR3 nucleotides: TGTGCCAGCAGCTTACAGGGGGCGCGGGACACTGAAGCTTTCTTT.

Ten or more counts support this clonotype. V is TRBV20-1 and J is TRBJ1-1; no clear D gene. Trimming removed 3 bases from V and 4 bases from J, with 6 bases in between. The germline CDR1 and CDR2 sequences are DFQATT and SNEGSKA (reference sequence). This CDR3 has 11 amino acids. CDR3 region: CSASGLTEAFF. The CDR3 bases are TGCAGTGCTAGCGGTCTCACTGAAGCTTTCTTT.

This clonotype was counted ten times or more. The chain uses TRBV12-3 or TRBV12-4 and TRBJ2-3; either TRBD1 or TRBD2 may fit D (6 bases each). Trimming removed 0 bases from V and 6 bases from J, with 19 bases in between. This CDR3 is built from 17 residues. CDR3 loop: CASSLAKGGPAGDTQYF. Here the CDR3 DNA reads TGTGCCAGCAGTTTAGCCAAGGGGGGACCAGCCGGCGATACGCAGTATTTT.

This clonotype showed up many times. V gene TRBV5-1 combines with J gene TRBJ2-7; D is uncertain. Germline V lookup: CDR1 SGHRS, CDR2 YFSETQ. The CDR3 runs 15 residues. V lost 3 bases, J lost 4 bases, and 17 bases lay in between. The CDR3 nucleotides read TGCGCCAGCAGCTCGAACGACTGGTTTGGGTACGAGCAGTACTTC. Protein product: CASSSNDWFGYEQYF.

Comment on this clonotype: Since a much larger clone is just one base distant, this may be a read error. CDR3 in amino acids: CASGPGTSSGGDNEQFF. DNA of the CDR3: TGTGCCAGCGGCCCCGGAACCTCTAGCGGGGGGGACAATGAGCAGTTCTTC. The rearrangement joins TRBV7-9 to TRBJ2-1; 12 bases fit TRBD2. The CDR3 runs 17 residues. CDR1 and CDR2 (germline): SEHNR, FQNEAQ (reference sequence). With 8 bases clipped from V and 5 bases from J, the junction kept 13 bases outside the gene matches.

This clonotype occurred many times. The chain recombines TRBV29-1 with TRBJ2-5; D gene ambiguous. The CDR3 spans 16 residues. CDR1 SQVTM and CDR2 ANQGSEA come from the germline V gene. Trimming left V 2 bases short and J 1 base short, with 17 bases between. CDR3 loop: CSVELVYGVPQETQYF. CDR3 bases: TGCAGCGTTGAATTAGTCTACGGAGTTCCCCAAGAGACCCAGTACTTC. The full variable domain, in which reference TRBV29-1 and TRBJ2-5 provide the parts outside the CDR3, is SAVISQKPSRDICQRGTSLTIQCQVDSQVTMMFWYRQQPGQSLTLIATANQGSEATYESGFVIDKFPISRPNLTFSTLTVSNMSPEDSSIYLCSVELVYGVPQETQYFGPGTRLLVL.

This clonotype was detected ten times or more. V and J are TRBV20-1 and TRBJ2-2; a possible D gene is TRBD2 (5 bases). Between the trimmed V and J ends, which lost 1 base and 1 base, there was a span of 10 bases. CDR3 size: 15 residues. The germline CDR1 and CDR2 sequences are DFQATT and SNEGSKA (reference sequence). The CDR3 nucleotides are TGCAGTGCTAGAGTGGATAGCGTGAACACCGGGGAGCTGTTTTTT. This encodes CSARVDSVNTGELFF.

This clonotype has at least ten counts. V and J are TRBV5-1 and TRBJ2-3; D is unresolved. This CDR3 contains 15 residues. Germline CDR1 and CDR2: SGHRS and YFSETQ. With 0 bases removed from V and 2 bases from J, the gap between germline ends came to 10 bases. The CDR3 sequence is CASSLDGHPTDTQYF. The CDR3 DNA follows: TGCGCCAGCAGCTTGGATGGGCACCCCACAGATACGCAGTATTTT.

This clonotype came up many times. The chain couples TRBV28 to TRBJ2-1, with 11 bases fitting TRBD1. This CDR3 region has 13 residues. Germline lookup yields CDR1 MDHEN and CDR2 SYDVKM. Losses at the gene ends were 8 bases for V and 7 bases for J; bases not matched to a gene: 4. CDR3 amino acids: CASGTGGRNEQFF. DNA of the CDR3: TGTGCCAGCGGGACAGGGGGACGGAATGAGCAGTTCTTC.

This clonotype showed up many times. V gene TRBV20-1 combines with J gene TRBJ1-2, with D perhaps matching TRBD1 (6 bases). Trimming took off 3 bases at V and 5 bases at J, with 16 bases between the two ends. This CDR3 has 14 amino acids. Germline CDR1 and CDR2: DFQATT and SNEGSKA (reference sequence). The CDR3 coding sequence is TGCAGTGCTAGCTCCTCCAGGGGTTGGTATGGCTACACCTTC. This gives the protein CSASSSRGWYGYTF.

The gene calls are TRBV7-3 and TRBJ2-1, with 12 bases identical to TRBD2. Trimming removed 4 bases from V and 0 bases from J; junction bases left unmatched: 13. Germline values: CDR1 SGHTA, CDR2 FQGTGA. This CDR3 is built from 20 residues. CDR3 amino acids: CASSSTQGLAGAPSYNEQFF. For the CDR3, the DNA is TGTGCCAGCAGCTCAACACAGGGACTAGCGGGTGCCCCCTCCTACAATGAGCAGTTCTTC.

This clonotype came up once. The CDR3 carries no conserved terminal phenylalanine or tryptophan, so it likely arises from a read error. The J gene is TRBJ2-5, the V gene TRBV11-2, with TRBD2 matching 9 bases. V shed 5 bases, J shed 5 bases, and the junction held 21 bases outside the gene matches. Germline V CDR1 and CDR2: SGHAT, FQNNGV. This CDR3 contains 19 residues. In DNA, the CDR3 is TGTGCCAGCAGCCCGAGGGGGCTAGCGGGAACCTTTTGGGGGGAGACCCAGTACATC. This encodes CASSPRGLAGTFWGETQYI.

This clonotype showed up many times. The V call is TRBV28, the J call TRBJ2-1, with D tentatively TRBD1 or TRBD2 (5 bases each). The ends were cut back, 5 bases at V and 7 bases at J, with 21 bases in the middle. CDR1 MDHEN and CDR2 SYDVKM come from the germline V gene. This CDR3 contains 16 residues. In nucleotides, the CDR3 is TGTGCCAGCAGTCTACCGGGACCTCCCCGAGGGAATGAGCAGTTCTTC. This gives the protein CASSLPGPPRGNEQFF. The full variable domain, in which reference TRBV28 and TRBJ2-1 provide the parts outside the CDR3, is DVKVTQSSRYLVKRTGEKVFLECVQDMDHENMFWYRQDPGLGLRLIYFSYDVKMKEKGDIPEGYSVSREKKERFSLILESASTNQTSMYLCASSLPGPPRGNEQFFGPGTRLTVL.

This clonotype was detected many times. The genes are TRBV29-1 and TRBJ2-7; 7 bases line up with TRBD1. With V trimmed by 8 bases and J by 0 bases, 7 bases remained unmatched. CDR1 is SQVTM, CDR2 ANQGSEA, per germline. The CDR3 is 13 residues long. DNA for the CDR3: TGCAGCACTCGACAGGGAAGCTCCTACGAGCAGTACTTC. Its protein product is CSTRQGSSYEQYF.

CDR3 in amino acids: CASSPGLAGRVEQYF. CDR3 bases: TGTGCCAGCAGTCCAGGACTAGCGGGAAGGGTAGAGCAGTACTTC. The rearrangement links TRBV28 to TRBJ2-7; TRBD2 matches 12 bases. Germline V gene data show CDR1 as MDHEN and CDR2 as SYDVKM. The CDR3 runs to 15 residues. The junction had 9 bases not matched to a gene; V was cut back by 5 bases and J by 7 bases.